The present entry profiles one T cell receptor (beta chain) with its context. Its antigen is unknown. In TCRdb, the reads were re-called with MiXCR into one record per CDR3 protein. The data hold about 570,000 distinct CDR3 sequences, with just under 40% observed a single time. Per germline, CDR1 MGHDK and CDR2 SYGVNS. V was clipped by 2 bases and J by 9 bases; unmatched bases: 5. The CDR3 is made up of 14 amino acids. The data are from a study of T cell repertoires in cytomegalovirus infection. Overall study: Recently identified HLA-C-restricted and well-studied HLA-B-restricted CMV epitopes were used. Based on public TCR beta signatures, there were indications of CMV infection and of a matching HLA type.

General observations from the study: Totalled public TCR beta family frequency picked out people who carried CMV plus the relevant HLA. Clonotype analysis showed dominance of the ex vivo response by HLA-C-restricted CMV-specific TCR beta clonotypes.

The genes are TRBV25-1 and TRBJ2-4; TRBD2 matches at 9 bases. The material sequenced was cultured PBMCs, taken from culture after CMV antigen stimulation. This TCR came from a human donor in good health (CMV status not recorded). Some clones in this sample may be carry-over from other donors' samples. In nucleotides, the CDR3 is TGTGCCAGCAGTGAACCGGGACTAGCAGCCATTCAGTACTTC. It translates to CASSEPGLAAIQYF.